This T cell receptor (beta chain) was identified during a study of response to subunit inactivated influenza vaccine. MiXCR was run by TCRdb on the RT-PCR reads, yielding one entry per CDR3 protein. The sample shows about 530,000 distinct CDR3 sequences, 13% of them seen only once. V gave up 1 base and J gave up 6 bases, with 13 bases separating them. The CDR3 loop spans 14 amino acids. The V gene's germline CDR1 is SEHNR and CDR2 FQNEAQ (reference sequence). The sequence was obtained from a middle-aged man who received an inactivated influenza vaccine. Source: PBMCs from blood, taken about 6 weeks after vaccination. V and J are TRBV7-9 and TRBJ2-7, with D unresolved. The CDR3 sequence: CASSLENKFSEQYF. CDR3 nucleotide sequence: TGTGCCAGCAGCTTAGAAAACAAATTTAGCGAGCAGTACTTC.